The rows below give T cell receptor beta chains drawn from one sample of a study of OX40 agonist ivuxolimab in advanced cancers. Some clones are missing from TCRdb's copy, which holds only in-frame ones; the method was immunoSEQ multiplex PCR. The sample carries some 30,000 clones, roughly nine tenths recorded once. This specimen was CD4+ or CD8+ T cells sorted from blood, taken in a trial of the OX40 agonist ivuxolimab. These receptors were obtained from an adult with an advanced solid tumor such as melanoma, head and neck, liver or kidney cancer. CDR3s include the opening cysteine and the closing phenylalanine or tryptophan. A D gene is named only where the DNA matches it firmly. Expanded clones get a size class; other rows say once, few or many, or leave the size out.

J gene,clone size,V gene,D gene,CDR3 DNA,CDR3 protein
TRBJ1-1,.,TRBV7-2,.,TGTGCCAGCAGCTTACGGGCAGGGGAAGCTTTCTTT,CASSLRAGEAFF
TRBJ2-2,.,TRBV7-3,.,TGTGCCAGCAGTAGACAGAACACCGGGGAGCTGTTTTTT,CASSRQNTGELFF
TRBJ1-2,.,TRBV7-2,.,TGTGCCAGCAGCCCCGGGATGGACTCCGCCTTTAACTATGGCTACACCTTC,CASSPGMDSAFNYGYTF
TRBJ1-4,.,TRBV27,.,TGTGCCACCTCAAGGGGGGCTAATGAAAAACTGTTTTTT,CATSRGANEKLFF
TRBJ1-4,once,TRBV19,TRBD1,TGTGCCAGTAACCAAGGACAGGGGCGTGAAAAACTGTTTTTT,CASNQGQGREKLFF
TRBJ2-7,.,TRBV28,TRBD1,TGTGCCAGCATCCCCCAGACAGGGCCAATCGAGGAGCAGTACTTC,CASIPQTGPIEEQYF
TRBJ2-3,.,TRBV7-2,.,TGTGCCAGCAGCTTGGGGATCGGGGGTGGGACAGATACGCAGTATTTT,CASSLGIGGGTDTQYF
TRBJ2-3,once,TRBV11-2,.,TGTGCCAGCAGCCGCCACGGGGCAGACCTTAGCACAGATACGCAGTATTTT,CASSRHGADLSTDTQYF
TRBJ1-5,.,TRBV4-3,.,TGCGCCAGCAGCCAAGTTAGGGGTCAGCCCCAGCATTTT,CASSQVRGQPQHF
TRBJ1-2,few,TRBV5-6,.,TGTGCCAGCAGCTTTAGGGCGCCCGGCTATGGCTACACCTTC,CASSFRAPGYGYTF
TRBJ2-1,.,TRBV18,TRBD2,TGTGCCAGCTCACCACCAACTAGCGGGGGGGCCTATGAGCAGTTCTTC,CASSPPTSGGAYEQFF
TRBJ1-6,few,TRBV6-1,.,TGTGCCAGCAGTGAAAGTAACAGGGCGATCTCACCCCTCCACTTT,CASSESNRAISPLHF
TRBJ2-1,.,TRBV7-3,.,TGTGCCAGCAGCTTACCAGGTTCGGGTCACAATGAGCAGTTCTTC,CASSLPGSGHNEQFF
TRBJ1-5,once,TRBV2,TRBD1,TGTGCCAGCAGGGACCCCGGGACAGGGGGATATCAGCCCCAGCATTTT,CASRDPGTGGYQPQHF
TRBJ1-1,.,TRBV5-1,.,TGCGCCAGCAGCTTGGACGGATTAAACACTGAAGCTTTCTTT,CASSLDGLNTEAFF
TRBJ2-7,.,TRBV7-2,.,TGTGCCAGCAGCACCCGCCGGGGCGCCTCCTACGAGCAGTACTTC,CASSTRRGASYEQYF
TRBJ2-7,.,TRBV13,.,TGTGCCAGCAGCTCCGACGGCACCTACGAGCAGTACTTC,CASSSDGTYEQYF
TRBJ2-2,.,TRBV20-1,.,TGCAGTGCTAGAAAGTTTCCGGAGCTGTTTTTT,CSARKFPELFF
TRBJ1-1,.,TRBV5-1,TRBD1,TGCGCCAGCAGCTGGCCGGGACAGCAGAACACTGAAGCTTTCTTT,CASSWPGQQNTEAFF
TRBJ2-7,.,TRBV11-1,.,TGTGCCAGCAGCTTAGGTCATGAAGCCAAGAGCTACGAGCAGTACTTC,CASSLGHEAKSYEQYF
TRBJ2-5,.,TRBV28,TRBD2,TGTGCCAGCAGTTTATCTCTAGCGGGATCGTCGAAGACCCAGTACTTC,CASSLSLAGSSKTQYF
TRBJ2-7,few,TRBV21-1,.,TGTGCCAGCAGCGCGCCCATTGGACAGGGACTCGCCCTCTGCGAGCAGTACTTC,CASSAPIGQGLALCEQYF
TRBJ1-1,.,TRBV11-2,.,TGTGCCAGCAGCTTCTATGGGACGCAGCACACTGAAGCTTTCTTT,CASSFYGTQHTEAFF
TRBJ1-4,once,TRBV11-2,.,TGTGCCAGCAGCTTAGCGGACAGCCCAGGGGAAAAACTGTTTTTT,CASSLADSPGEKLFF
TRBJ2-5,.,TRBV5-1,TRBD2,TGCGCCAGTCAGAGCGGGAGCCAAGAGACCCAGTACTTC,CASQSGSQETQYF
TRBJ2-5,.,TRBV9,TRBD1,TGTGCCAGCAGCCCACGACAGGGGAGGGAGACCCAGTACTTC,CASSPRQGRETQYF
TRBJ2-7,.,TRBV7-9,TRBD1,TGTGCCAGCAGCCTCCCCGGGGGACAGGGCTACGAGCAGTACTTC,CASSLPGGQGYEQYF
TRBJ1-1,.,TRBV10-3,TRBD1,TGTGCCATCGCAGGGGGGACGAACACTGAAGCTTTCTTT,CAIAGGTNTEAFF
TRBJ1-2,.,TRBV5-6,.,TGTGCCAGCAGCTTGGAGCAGGTTTATGGCTACACCTTC,CASSLEQVYGYTF
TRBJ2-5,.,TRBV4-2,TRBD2,TGTGCCAGCAGCCAAGGACTAGCGGGGGGTTTTGAGACCCAGTACTTC,CASSQGLAGGFETQYF
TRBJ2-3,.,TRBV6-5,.,TGTGCCAGCAGTTACAGCCGAGAGGCAACAGATACGCAGTATTTT,CASSYSREATDTQYF